This T cell receptor (beta chain) was documented in a study of blood T cell repertoires in COVID-19. Original processing methods: Using reference gene primer amplification, nucleated cell counts were estimated. TCRdb's table, derived via immunoSEQ multiplex PCR, lists solely in-frame clones and lacks some. That table furnishes V, J and clone size, whereas the DNA furnished D and trimming. The sample includes about 140,000 clones, more than 60% of them seen just once. Material for sequencing was peripheral blood. The sequence was obtained from a woman aged 45-59 years with active or convalescent COVID-19.

CDR3 sequence reads: CASSSRPLGPGGSPLGNQPQHF. The CDR3 coding sequence is TGTGCCAGCAGCTCCCGACCATTAGGACCGGGGGGCTCTCCCCTCGGCAATCAGCCCCAGCATTTT. The rearrangement joins TRBV7-8 to TRBJ1-5; possibly TRBD1 for D (6 bases). V lost 4 bases and J 2 bases, leaving 33 bases between the germline ends. CDR3 size: 22 residues. The germline V gene has CDR1 SGHVS and CDR2 FQNEAQ.